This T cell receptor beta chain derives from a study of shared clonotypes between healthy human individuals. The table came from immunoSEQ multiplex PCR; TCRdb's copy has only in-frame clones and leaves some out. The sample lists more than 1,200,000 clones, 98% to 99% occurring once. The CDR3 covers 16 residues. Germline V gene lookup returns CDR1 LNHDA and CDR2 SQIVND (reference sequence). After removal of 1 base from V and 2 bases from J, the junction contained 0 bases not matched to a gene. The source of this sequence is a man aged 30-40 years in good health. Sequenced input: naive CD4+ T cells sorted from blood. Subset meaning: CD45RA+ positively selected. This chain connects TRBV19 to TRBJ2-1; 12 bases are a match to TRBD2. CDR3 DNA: TGTGCCAGTAGTATAGGGACTAGCGGGACCTACAATGAGCAGTTCTTC. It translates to CASSIGTSGTYNEQFF.